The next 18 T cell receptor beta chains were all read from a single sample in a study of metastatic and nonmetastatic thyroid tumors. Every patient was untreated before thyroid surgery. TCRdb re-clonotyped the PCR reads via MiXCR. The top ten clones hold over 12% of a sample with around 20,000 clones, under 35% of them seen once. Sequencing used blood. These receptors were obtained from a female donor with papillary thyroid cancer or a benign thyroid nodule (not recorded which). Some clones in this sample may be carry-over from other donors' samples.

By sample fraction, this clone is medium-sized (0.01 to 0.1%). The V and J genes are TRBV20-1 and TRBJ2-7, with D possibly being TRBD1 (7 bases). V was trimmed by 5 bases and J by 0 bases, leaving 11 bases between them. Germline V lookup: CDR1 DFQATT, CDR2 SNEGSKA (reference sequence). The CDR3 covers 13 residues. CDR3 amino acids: CSAQGDFSYEQYF. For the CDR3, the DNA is TGCAGTGCTCAGGGGGACTTCTCCTACGAGCAGTACTTC.

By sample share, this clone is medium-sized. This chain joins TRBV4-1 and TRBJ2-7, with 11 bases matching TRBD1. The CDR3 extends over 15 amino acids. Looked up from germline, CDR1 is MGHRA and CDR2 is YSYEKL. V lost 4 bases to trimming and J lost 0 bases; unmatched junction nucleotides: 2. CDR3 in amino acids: CASSRTGGNSYEQYF. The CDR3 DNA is TGCGCCAGCAGCCGGACAGGGGGCAACTCCTACGAGCAGTACTTC.

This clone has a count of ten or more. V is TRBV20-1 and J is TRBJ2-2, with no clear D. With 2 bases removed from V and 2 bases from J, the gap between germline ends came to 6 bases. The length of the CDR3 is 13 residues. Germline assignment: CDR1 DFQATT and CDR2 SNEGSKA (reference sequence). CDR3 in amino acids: CSARQFNTGELFF. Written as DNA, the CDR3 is TGCAGTGCTAGACAGTTTAACACCGGGGAGCTGTTTTTT.

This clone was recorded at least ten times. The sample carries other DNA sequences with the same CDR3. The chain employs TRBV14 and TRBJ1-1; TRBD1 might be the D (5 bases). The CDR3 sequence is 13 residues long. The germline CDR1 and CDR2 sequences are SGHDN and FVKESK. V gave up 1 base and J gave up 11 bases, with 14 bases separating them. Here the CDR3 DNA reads TGTGCCAGCAGCCAAGCCTCCGCAGGGCCTGCTTTCTTT. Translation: CASSQASAGPAFF. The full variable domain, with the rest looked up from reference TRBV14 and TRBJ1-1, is EAGVTQFPSHSVIEKGQTVTLRCDPISGHDNLYWYRRVMGKEIKFLLHFVKESKQDESGMPNNRFLAERTGGTYSTLKVQPAELEDSGVYFCASSQASAGPAFFGQGTRLTVV.

CDR3 bases: TGTGCCAGCAGTTTGGGACAGTCAACTAATGAAAAACTGTTTTTT. Protein sequence: CASSLGQSTNEKLFF. This chain joins TRBV7-8 and TRBJ1-4; 7 positions agree with TRBD1. The CDR3 has 15 residues. The V segment lost 6 bases and the J segment 0 bases; nucleotides outside the gene matches: 4. CDR1 is SGHVS, CDR2 FQNEAQ, per germline.

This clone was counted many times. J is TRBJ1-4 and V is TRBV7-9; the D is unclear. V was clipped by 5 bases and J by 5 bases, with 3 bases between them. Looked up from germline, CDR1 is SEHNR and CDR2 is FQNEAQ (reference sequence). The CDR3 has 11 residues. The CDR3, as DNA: TGTGCCAGCAGCCGGAATGAAAAACTGTTTTTT. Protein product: CASSRNEKLFF.

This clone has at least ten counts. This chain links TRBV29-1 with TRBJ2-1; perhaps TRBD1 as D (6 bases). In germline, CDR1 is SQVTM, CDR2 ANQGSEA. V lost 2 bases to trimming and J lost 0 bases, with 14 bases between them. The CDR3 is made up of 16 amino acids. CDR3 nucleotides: TGCAGCGTTGAACCCCCCGACAGGAGCTCCTACAATGAGCAGTTCTTC. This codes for CSVEPPDRSSYNEQFF.

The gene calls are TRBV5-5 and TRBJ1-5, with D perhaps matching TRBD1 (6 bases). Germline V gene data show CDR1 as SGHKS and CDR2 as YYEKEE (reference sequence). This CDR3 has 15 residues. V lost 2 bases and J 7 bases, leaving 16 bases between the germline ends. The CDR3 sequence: CASSFSRGMGQPQHF. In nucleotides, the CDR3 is TGTGCCAGCAGCTTCTCCAGGGGAATGGGCCAGCCCCAGCATTTT.

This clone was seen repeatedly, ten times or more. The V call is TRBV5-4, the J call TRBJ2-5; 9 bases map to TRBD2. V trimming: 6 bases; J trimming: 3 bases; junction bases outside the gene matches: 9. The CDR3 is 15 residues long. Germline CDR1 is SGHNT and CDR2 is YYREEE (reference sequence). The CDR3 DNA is TGTGCCAGCACCCTTGGCGGGGGGGAAAAAGAGACCCAGTACTTC. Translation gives CASTLGGGEKETQYF.

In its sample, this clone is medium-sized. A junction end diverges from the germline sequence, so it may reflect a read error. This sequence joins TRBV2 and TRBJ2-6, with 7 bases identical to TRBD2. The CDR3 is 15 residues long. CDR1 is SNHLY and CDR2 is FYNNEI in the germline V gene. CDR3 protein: CASTRGFSEANVLTF. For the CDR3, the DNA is TGTGCCAGCACGCGGGGGTTTTCTGAGGCCAACGTCCTGACTTTC.

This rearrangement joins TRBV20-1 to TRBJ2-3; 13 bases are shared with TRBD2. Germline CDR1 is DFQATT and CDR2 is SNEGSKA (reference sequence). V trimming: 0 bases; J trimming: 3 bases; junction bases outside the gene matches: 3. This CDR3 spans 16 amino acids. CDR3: CSARDGLAGATDTQYF. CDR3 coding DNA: TGCAGTGCTAGAGACGGACTAGCGGGGGCGACAGATACGCAGTATTTT.

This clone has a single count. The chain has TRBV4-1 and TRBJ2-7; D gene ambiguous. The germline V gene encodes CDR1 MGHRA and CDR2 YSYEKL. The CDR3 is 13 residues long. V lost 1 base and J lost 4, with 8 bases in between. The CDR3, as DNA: TGCGCCAGCAGCCAAGGGTACGAATACGAGCAGTACTTC. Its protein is CASSQGYEYEQYF.

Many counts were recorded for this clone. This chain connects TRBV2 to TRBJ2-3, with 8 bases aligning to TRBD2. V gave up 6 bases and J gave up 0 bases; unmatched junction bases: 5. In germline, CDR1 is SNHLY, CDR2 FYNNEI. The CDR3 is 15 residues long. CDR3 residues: CASRDSGISTDTQYF. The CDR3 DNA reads TGTGCCAGCAGGGATAGCGGGATTAGCACAGATACGCAGTATTTT.

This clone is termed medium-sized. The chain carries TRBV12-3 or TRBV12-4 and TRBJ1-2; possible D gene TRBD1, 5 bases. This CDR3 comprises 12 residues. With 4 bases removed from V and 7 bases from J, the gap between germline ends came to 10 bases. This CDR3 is CASSWQGGGYTF. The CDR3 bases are TGTGCCAGCAGTTGGCAGGGAGGTGGCTACACCTTC.

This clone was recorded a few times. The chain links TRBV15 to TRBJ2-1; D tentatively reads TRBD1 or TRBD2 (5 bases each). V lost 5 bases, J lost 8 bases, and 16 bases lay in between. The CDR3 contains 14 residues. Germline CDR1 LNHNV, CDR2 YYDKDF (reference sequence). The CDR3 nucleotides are TGTGCCACCAGCGGCCGGGGCCTGTGGGATGAGCAGTTCTTC. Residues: CATSGRGLWDEQFF.

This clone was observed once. The CDR3 nucleotides are TGTGCCAGCAGCGTGCGGGAGGGGAACACAGATACGCAGTATTTT. Protein: CASSVREGNTDTQYF. The V call is TRBV9, the J call TRBJ2-3, with TRBD2 matching 9 bases. This CDR3 spans 15 amino acids. Trimming removed 2 bases from V and 2 bases from J; junction bases left unmatched: 3. Germline V gene lookup returns CDR1 SGDLS and CDR2 YYNGEE.

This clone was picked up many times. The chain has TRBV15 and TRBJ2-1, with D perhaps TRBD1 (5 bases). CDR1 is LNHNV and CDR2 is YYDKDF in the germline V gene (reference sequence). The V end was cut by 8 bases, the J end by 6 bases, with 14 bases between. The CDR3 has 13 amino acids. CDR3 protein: CATCKSGSNEQFF. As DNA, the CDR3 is TGTGCCACCTGTAAGTCAGGGTCCAATGAGCAGTTCTTC. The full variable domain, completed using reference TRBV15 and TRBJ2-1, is DAMVIQNPRYQVTQFGKPVTLSCSQTLNHNVMYWYQQKSSQAPKLLFHYYDKDFNNEADTPDNFQSRRPNTSFCFLDIRSPGLGDTAMYLCATCKSGSNEQFFGPGTRLTVL.

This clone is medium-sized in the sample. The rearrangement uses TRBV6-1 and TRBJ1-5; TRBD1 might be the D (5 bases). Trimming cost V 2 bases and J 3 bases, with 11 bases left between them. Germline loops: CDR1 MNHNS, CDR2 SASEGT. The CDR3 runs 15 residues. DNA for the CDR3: TGTGCCAGCAGTGAACCAGGGATTAACAATCAGCCCCAGCATTTT. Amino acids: CASSEPGINNQPQHF.